This T cell receptor beta chain was observed in a study of blood T cell repertoires in COVID-19 (TCRdb year 2020). In the study overall: The collaborator samples originated in the United States, Italy and Spain and spanned the acute and convalescent phases of COVID-19. The prospective study material was composed of cDNA or gDNA derived from T cells, B-cell-depleted T cells, or PBMCs. Subjects who had been exposed to COVID-19, were actively infected with it, or had recovered from it provided the deeply sampled blood TCRbeta repertoires that made up the dataset. A freely available public database, intended as a resource for researchers studying the immune response to SARS-CoV-2, is where the repertoires were released. Samples were obtained from the ongoing ImmuneRACE study (first 160 participants) and from over a thousand subjects provided by 6 global collaborators. Sample metadata almost always included a de-identified subject ID, COVID-19 status, age in years and sex. Where available, HLA class I and class II types were obtained from metadata supplied by the sample provider rather than from assay-based typing. What the work shows at the level of the full study, not this receptor alone: How much clinical and demographic metadata was included differed by source and by participant, and the metadata was provided uncurated.

Remarks on this clone: What this receptor recognizes is not known. There are no base qualities to consult, and no much larger clone falls within one base.

TCRbeta CDR3 regions were amplified from genomic DNA using the immunoSEQ Assay, a bias-controlled multiplex PCR. The published analysis was carried out like this. Within the assay, amplification of reference gene primers was used to estimate how many nucleated cells each sample contained. Sequence reads were collapsed and filtered to measure the absolute abundance of every unique TCRbeta CDR3 rearrangement. For each sample, productive Simpson clonality was calculated as the square root of Simpson's diversity index across productive rearrangements. Here the immuneACCESS table is served through TCRdb, limited to in-frame sequences with V and J called. Missing clones are a known gap in these copies; in checked studies unresolved V genes cover under half, and the rest lacks a known reason. D and trimming come from the DNA, and the V and J calls and clone size come from that table. In all, the sample holds about 200,000 clones, and roughly 88% of those were seen once. The top ten clonotypes cover around 2.2% of the sample.

Another Seattle source contributed samples from volunteer blood donors who had recovered from COVID-19. Each collaborating institution followed its own protocols to collect whole blood in K2EDTA tubes. For TCRbeta analysis, collaborators shipped samples in one of three forms: frozen whole blood, isolated PBMCs, or DNA extracted from either of those sample types. The V end loses 2 bases and the J end loses 5 bases, and a stretch of 6 bases separates them. From cysteine to phenylalanine, the CDR3 is 11 amino acids long. Only CDR3 DNA remains: 33 bases, in frame from the first base. CDR1 and CDR2 are drawn from the germline V gene (reference sequence): DFQATT, SNEGSKA.

The TCR sequence derives from a man aged 25 to 40 who had recovered from COVID-19. Material: peripheral blood. The V gene is TRBV20-1 and the J gene is TRBJ2-5, with an unclear D gene assignment. The nucleotide sequence reads TGCAGTGCTAGACTGTCGGAGACCCAGTACTTC. This encodes CSARLSETQYF.